A selection of T cell receptor beta chains follows, all from one sample in a study of response to subunit inactivated influenza vaccine. Each CDR3 protein is one row after TCRdb ran MiXCR on the RT-PCR reads. The sample yields roughly 760,000 distinct CDR3 sequences, over 20% seen once. The sample was PBMCs from blood, taken 5 to 6 days after vaccination. Receptor source: a man between 50 and 59 years old who received an inactivated influenza vaccine. CDR3s include the opening cysteine and the closing phenylalanine or tryptophan. D genes are given only for firm matches. Size is omitted from some rows. Given values are once, few, many or a class for expanded clones.

size: few
J: TRBJ1-2
V: TRBV28
D: NA
DNA: TGTGCCAGCAGTTTGAGGGCCGAGGGCTACACCTTC
CDR3: CASSLRAEGYTF

size: NA
J: TRBJ2-3
V: TRBV6-2/TRBV6-3
D: TRBD2
DNA: TGTGCCAGCAGCCCTGGGACTAGCGGAGGGGTTCCGCAGTATTTT
CDR3: CASSPGTSGGVPQYF

size: few
J: TRBJ2-7
V: TRBV6-5
D: NA
DNA: TGTGCCAGCAGTTACTTGCAGGGGCTCGAGCAGTACTTC
CDR3: CASSYLQGLEQYF

size: NA
J: TRBJ2-7
V: TRBV10-3
D: TRBD1
DNA: TGTGCCATCAGTGAGTCGAGAGGGACAGGGGCATACGAGCAGTACTTC
CDR3: CAISESRGTGAYEQYF

size: few
J: TRBJ2-2
V: TRBV30
D: NA
DNA: TGTGCCTGGAGTGTACAAGGCACGAGCCGGGAGCTGTTTTTT
CDR3: CAWSVQGTSRELFF

size: NA
J: TRBJ2-1
V: TRBV29-1
D: TRBD1
DNA: TGCAGCGTTGAAATGGGGACAGGTTCTTACAATGAGCAGTTCTTC
CDR3: CSVEMGTGSYNEQFF

size: once
J: TRBJ2-3
V: TRBV14
D: TRBD2
DNA: TGTGCCAGCAGCCAAGTTCCATACCTGGGCCTAGCGGGAGGGAGCACAGATACGCAGTATTTT
CDR3: CASSQVPYLGLAGGSTDTQYF

size: NA
J: TRBJ1-3
V: TRBV4-3
D: NA
DNA: TGCGCCAGCAGCCCGGACAGAATCTCTGGAAACACCATATATTTT
CDR3: CASSPDRISGNTIYF

size: once
J: TRBJ1-2
V: TRBV6-2/TRBV6-3
D: NA
DNA: TGTGCCAGCAGTTTGGGGAGGCAATTAGACTATGGCTACACCTTC
CDR3: CASSLGRQLDYGYTF

size: few
J: TRBJ2-1
V: TRBV12-3/TRBV12-4
D: NA
DNA: TGTGCCAGCAGCGGACAGGGGTGGCCTAGCGGGATAGACAATGAGCAGTTCTTC
CDR3: CASSGQGWPSGIDNEQFF

size: few
J: TRBJ2-5
V: TRBV11-2
D: TRBD2
DNA: TGTGCCAGCAGCTTAGCTCCAATCGGGACTAGAGAGACCCAGTACTTC
CDR3: CASSLAPIGTRETQYF

size: few
J: TRBJ2-1
V: TRBV11-2
D: TRBD2
DNA: TGTGCCAGCAGCTTAGAATTACTAGCGGGGATGTCCTACAATGAGCAGTTCTTC
CDR3: CASSLELLAGMSYNEQFF

size: NA
J: TRBJ2-5
V: TRBV12-3/TRBV12-4
D: NA
DNA: TGTGCCAGCAGGAGGGGATCAGGGGGGCAAGAGACCCAGTACTTC
CDR3: CASRRGSGGQETQYF

size: few
J: TRBJ2-3
V: TRBV20-1
D: NA
DNA: TGCAGTGCGGAGTATTTAGCAGCCACAGATACGCAGTATTTT
CDR3: CSAEYLAATDTQYF

size: NA
J: TRBJ1-1
V: TRBV4-3
D: TRBD1
DNA: TGCGCCAGCAGCCGAAGGGGACAGGGGGCCCGTGGGACTGAAGCTTTCTTT
CDR3: CASSRRGQGARGTEAFF

size: NA
J: TRBJ1-1
V: TRBV7-2
D: TRBD1
DNA: TGTGCCAGCAGCTTACAGGGGGGGTTAACTGAAGCTTTCTTT
CDR3: CASSLQGGLTEAFF

size: NA
J: TRBJ2-2
V: TRBV9
D: NA
DNA: TGTGCCAGCAGCATCGACAGGTTCTGCACCGGGGAGCTGTTTTTT
CDR3: CASSIDRFCTGELFF

size: NA
J: TRBJ2-2
V: TRBV20-1
D: NA
DNA: TGCAGTGCTAGCCAGGGGGGATCCGGGGAGCTGTTTTTT
CDR3: CSASQGGSGELFF

size: NA
J: TRBJ2-2
V: TRBV7-9
D: NA
DNA: TGTGCCAGCTCGCGGGACAGCGCCGGGGAGCTGTTTTTT
CDR3: CASSRDSAGELFF

size: NA
J: TRBJ2-3
V: TRBV12-3/TRBV12-4
D: TRBD2
DNA: TGTGCCAGCACCGTAGCGGGGGGGCCAGATACGCAGTATTTT
CDR3: CASTVAGGPDTQYF

size: few
J: TRBJ2-2
V: TRBV9
D: NA
DNA: TGTGCCAGCAAGGCGTTCACCGGGGAGCTGTTTTTT
CDR3: CASKAFTGELFF

size: few
J: TRBJ1-1
V: TRBV20-1
D: NA
DNA: TGCAGTGCTAGTCCGGCAGGGACTGAAGCTTTCTTT
CDR3: CSASPAGTEAFF

size: NA
J: TRBJ2-1
V: TRBV6-1
D: NA
DNA: TGTGCCAGCAAGATGGGGCGAAACTCCTACAATGAGCAGTTCTTC
CDR3: CASKMGRNSYNEQFF

size: many
J: TRBJ1-2
V: TRBV20-1
D: NA
DNA: TGCACAACCAACCGAGACCCTGGCTACACCTTC
CDR3: CTTNRDPGYTF

size: NA
J: TRBJ1-5
V: TRBV25-1
D: NA
DNA: TGTGCCCATAATCAATCTTGGAGGGATCATAGCAATCAGCCCCAGCATTTT
CDR3: CAHNQSWRDHSNQPQHF

size: few
J: TRBJ2-7
V: TRBV4-2
D: NA
DNA: TGTGCCAGCAGCCAAGTAGCTGGGGATTACGAGCAGTACTTC
CDR3: CASSQVAGDYEQYF

size: NA
J: TRBJ1-2
V: TRBV2
D: NA
DNA: TGTGCCAGCAGTGAGAACTACAAGACGCCCTATGGCTACACCTTC
CDR3: CASSENYKTPYGYTF